This TCR beta chain is from a study of cytotoxic CD8 clonotypes in ibrutinib-treated CLL. V shed 5 bases and J 5 bases; nucleotides not matched to a gene: 8. Germline V CDR1 and CDR2: SGHTA, FQGTGA. The CDR3 runs 16 residues. Investigators sought sequencing depths of between 1 in 200,000 and 1 in 1 million T cells. Only in-frame clones appear in the TCRdb table, and some are missing; sequencing was by immunoSEQ multiplex PCR. The table includes approximately 74,000 clones, more than 70% detected once. The sequenced sample was PBMCs, obtained at disease progression, from a patient treated with ibrutinib. This chain joins TRBV7-3 and TRBJ2-1; the match to TRBD2 covers 11 bases. This receptor was taken from a human donor with chronic lymphocytic leukemia. The CDR3 coding sequence is TGTGCCAGCAGCACGACTAGCGGGATTTTCAACAATGAGCAGTTCTTC. Its protein is CASSTTSGIFNNEQFF.